This T cell receptor beta chain was identified during a study of blood T cell repertoires in COVID-19. Study-wide background: Samples came from the United States, Italy and Spain, spanning acute and convalescent COVID-19. In each case, the material was cDNA or gDNA derived from T cells, B-cell-depleted T cells, or PBMCs.

Under the authors' procedure: Reference gene primer amplification gave estimated nucleated cell counts. Here immunoSEQ multiplex PCR was the method, and the copy in TCRdb shows in-frame clones only, minus some. From that table come the V and J calls and clone size; the DNA was used to work out D and trimming. The sample holds roughly 35,000 clones, about nine tenths seen once. The ends lost 5 bases at V and 5 bases at J; junction bases unmatched: 10. Germline CDR1 SGDLS, CDR2 YYNGEE. The CDR3 sequence is 16 residues long. Input material: peripheral blood. The TCR was taken from a man aged 45 to 65 with active or convalescent COVID-19. The chain is built from TRBV9 and TRBJ2-2, with 9 bases that match TRBD1. The CDR3 sequence is CASSSTGGGSTGELFF. DNA of the CDR3: TGTGCCAGCAGTTCTACAGGGGGCGGGAGTACCGGGGAGCTGTTTTTT.